The 25 T cell receptor beta chains below come from one sample, sequenced in a study of cytomegalovirus exposure and HLA in healthy donors. Both 60 Vbeta primers and 13 Jbeta primers went into the PCR. Sequencing was performed with immunoSEQ multiplex PCR; in TCRdb, only in-frame clones are kept and a portion is missing. The data contain 90,000 to 110,000 clones, roughly 79% of them singletons. Sequenced: PBMCs. These receptors originate from a male donor in good health and CMV-seronegative.

V usage is TRBV7-9 and J usage is TRBJ2-1; TRBD2 matches 13 bases. The CDR3 extends over 15 amino acids. V was pared by 5 bases and J by 8 bases, with 6 bases of the junction left unmatched. Germline lookup yields CDR1 SEHNR and CDR2 FQNEAQ (reference sequence). DNA of the CDR3: TGTGCCAGCAGCGAGACTAGCGGGAGGATCGATGAGCAGTTCTTC. Protein: CASSETSGRIDEQFF.

The rearrangement links TRBV7-8 to TRBJ2-7, with 9 bases lining up with TRBD2. Germline CDR1 is SGHVS and CDR2 is FQNEAQ. J gave up 0 bases and V 5 bases, and 8 bases lay outside the gene matches. This CDR3 spans 16 amino acids. DNA for the CDR3: TGTGCCAGCAGCGATCGACTAGCGGAAAGCTCCTACGAGCAGTACTTC. Amino acids: CASSDRLAESSYEQYF. Combining the CDR3 with reference TRBV7-8 and TRBJ2-7 gives the whole variable domain GAGVSQSPRYKVAKRGQDVALRCDPISGHVSLFWYQQALGQGPEFLTYFQNEAQLDKSGLPSDRFFAERPEGSVSTLKIQRTQQEDSAVYLCASSDRLAESSYEQYFGPGTRLTVT.

The V call is TRBV9, the J call TRBJ2-1; 7 bases map to TRBD2. Trimming removed 0 bases from V and 9 bases from J; junction bases left unmatched: 3. Germline V lookup: CDR1 SGDLS, CDR2 YYNGEE. This CDR3 contains 13 residues. CDR3 in amino acids: CASSVAPGGEQFF. CDR3 bases: TGTGCCAGCAGCGTAGCCCCGGGAGGTGAGCAGTTCTTC.

Only a few counts were recorded for this clone. The chain uses TRBV30 and TRBJ1-2; D possibly corresponds to TRBD1 (5 bases). With 1 base removed from V and 8 bases from J, the gap between germline ends came to 17 bases. Per germline, CDR1 GTSNPN and CDR2 SVGIG (reference sequence). The CDR3 covers 14 residues. The CDR3 coding sequence is TGTGCCTGGAGTGCAGGGTTCCTGTCCTGGGGCTACACCTTC. Residues: CAWSAGFLSWGYTF.

The gene calls are TRBV5-4 and TRBJ2-3; D is possibly TRBD2 (7 bases). V lost 4 bases and J lost 6, with 15 bases in between. CDR3 length equals 14 residues. Germline CDR1 reads SGHNT; CDR2 reads YYREEE (reference sequence). The CDR3 nucleotides read TGTGCCAGCAGCCTCGGGGGGCCCATGGATACGCAGTATTTT. Its protein is CASSLGGPMDTQYF.

The chain uses TRBV5-1 and TRBJ2-3; 9 nucleotides match TRBD1. The trim removed 0 bases at V and 12 bases at J, leaving 8 bases unmatched. The germline V gene encodes CDR1 SGHRS and CDR2 YFSETQ. There are 14 residues in the CDR3. The DNA for the CDR3 is TGCGCCAGCAGCTTGGAGTTCGGGACAGGGCATCAGTATTTT. Residues: CASSLEFGTGHQYF.

The CDR3 DNA follows: TGTGCCAGCAGCTCTGGAGCAGGTAGCGCAACTAATGAAAAACTGTTTTTT. Encoded protein: CASSSGAGSATNEKLFF. The chain joins TRBV5-4 to TRBJ1-4; D remains ambiguous. In germline, CDR1 is SGHNT, CDR2 YYREEE (reference sequence). The CDR3 contains 17 residues. V was clipped by 3 bases and J by 0 bases, with 15 bases between them.

This chain uses TRBV19 with TRBJ1-4; 10 bases map to TRBD1. The CDR3 has 15 residues. V gave up 4 bases and J gave up 8 bases; unmatched junction bases: 7. Germline values: CDR1 LNHDA, CDR2 SQIVND (reference sequence). CDR3 in DNA: TGTGCCAGTAGTACCACCGGGACAGGGGCCGAAAAACTGTTTTTT. Amino acids: CASSTTGTGAEKLFF.

The V call is TRBV7-2, the J call TRBJ1-1, with D perhaps TRBD1 (6 bases). CDR3 length: 16 residues. Between the trimmed V and J ends, which lost 3 bases and 0 bases, there was a span of 14 bases. In germline, CDR1 is SGHTA, CDR2 FQGNSA. The CDR3 sequence is CASSFTGFLMNTEAFF. The CDR3 DNA reads as TGTGCCAGCAGCTTTACAGGGTTTTTAATGAACACTGAAGCTTTCTTT.

The chain links TRBV15 to TRBJ2-7, with 10 bases that match TRBD1. Germline V CDR1 and CDR2: LNHNV, YYDKDF (reference sequence). The V and J ends lost 5 bases and 3 bases, in that order; junction bases with no gene match: 16. This CDR3 comprises 18 residues. CDR3 bases: TGTGCCACCAGCCCGACCGTCCTTACCGGGACAGGGGACTACGAGCAGTACTTC. As protein: CATSPTVLTGTGDYEQYF.

V is TRBV28 and J is TRBJ2-4, with 9 bases aligning to TRBD2. There are 16 residues in the CDR3. The V gene end was trimmed by 7 bases and the J gene end by 4 bases; junction bases not matched to a gene: 11. Germline values: CDR1 MDHEN, CDR2 SYDVKM. The chain's CDR3 is CASTPVGLAGKNIQYF. Written as DNA, the CDR3 is TGTGCCAGCACCCCGGTGGGGCTAGCGGGGAAAAACATTCAGTACTTC.

CDR3 residues: CASTRESVGAGDDEQFF. The CDR3, as DNA: TGTGCCAGCACCCGGGAATCGGTGGGAGCGGGAGATGATGAGCAGTTCTTC. This rearrangement joins TRBV2 to TRBJ2-1, with 8 bases fitting TRBD2. Germline V gene lookup returns CDR1 SNHLY and CDR2 FYNNEI. CDR3 length: 17 residues. Losses at the gene ends were 7 bases for V and 8 bases for J; bases not matched to a gene: 19.

Comments on this clone: At one end, the junction sequence differs from germline, possibly due to a read error. V gene TRBV7-7 combines with J gene TRBJ2-1, with 10 positions matching TRBD2. The germline CDR1 and CDR2 sequences are SSHAT and FNYEAQ (reference sequence). The CDR3 extends over 15 amino acids. CDR3 residues: CASSLELAGYNEQFF. CDR3 DNA sequence: TGTGCTAGCAGCTTAGAACTAGCGGGATACAATGAGCAGTTCTTC.

CDR3 amino acids: CASSFAWMGGGLLTTDTQYF. CDR3 coding DNA: TGTGCCAGCAGTTTTGCTTGGATGGGCGGGGGGTTATTGACCACAGATACGCAGTATTTT. This chain joins TRBV28 and TRBJ2-3; 8 positions agree with TRBD2. The germline V gene encodes CDR1 MDHEN and CDR2 SYDVKM. Trimming at V came to 3 bases and at J to 2 bases, leaving 19 bases not matched to a gene. CDR3 size: 20 residues. Looking up the rest from reference TRBV28 and TRBJ2-3 gives the full variable domain: DVKVTQSSRYLVKRTGEKVFLECVQDMDHENMFWYRQDPGLGLRLIYFSYDVKMKEKGDIPEGYSVSREKKERFSLILESASTNQTSMYLCASSFAWMGGGLLTTDTQYFGPGTRLTVL.

The genes are TRBV2 and TRBJ2-5; 8 nucleotides align to TRBD2. V was clipped by 10 bases and J by 5 bases; unmatched bases: 15. Looked up from germline, CDR1 is SNHLY and CDR2 is FYNNEI. The CDR3 consists of 15 residues. This chain's CDR3 is CATSTAGGIGETQYF. CDR3 bases: TGTGCCACCTCGACTGCGGGGGGAATCGGGGAGACCCAGTACTTC.

V usage is TRBV5-4 and J usage is TRBJ2-2, with 8 positions matching TRBD2. The junction had 7 bases not matched to a gene; V was cut back by 0 bases and J by 6 bases. Per germline, CDR1 SGHNT and CDR2 YYREEE (reference sequence). The CDR3 runs to 16 residues. CDR3 in DNA: TGTGCCAGCAGCTTGGGGGGACTAGTCCGCGCCGGGGAGCTGTTTTTT. It translates to CASSLGGLVRAGELFF.

This rearrangement joins TRBV6-5 to TRBJ1-2, with 12 nucleotides matching TRBD1. In germline, CDR1 is MNHEY, CDR2 SVGAGI. This CDR3 spans 15 amino acids. The trim removed 3 bases at V and 4 bases at J, leaving 3 bases unmatched. CDR3: CASSYGTGGVYGYTF. The CDR3, as DNA: TGTGCCAGCAGTTATGGGACAGGGGGCGTCTATGGCTACACCTTC.

This chain connects TRBV27 to TRBJ2-1; 10 bases agree with TRBD2. The germline V gene encodes CDR1 MNHEY and CDR2 SMNVEV (reference sequence). With 1 base clipped from V and 9 bases from J, the junction kept 9 bases outside the gene matches. The CDR3 contains 16 residues. CDR3 sequence: CASSLWASGSLGEQFF. The CDR3 DNA follows: TGTGCCAGCAGTTTATGGGCTAGCGGGAGTCTAGGTGAGCAGTTCTTC.

The chain has TRBV6-1 and TRBJ1-1; TRBD1 matches 10 bases. Looked up from germline, CDR1 is MNHNS and CDR2 is SASEGT. This CDR3 has 15 residues. V was clipped by 3 bases and J by 11 bases; unmatched bases: 12. The CDR3 DNA is TGTGCCAGCAGTGAGCCGGGACAGGGGTCCGAGCGGGCTTTCTTT. Its protein product is CASSEPGQGSERAFF.

This chain joins TRBV5-1 and TRBJ1-1, with D perhaps TRBD1 (5 bases). CDR3 length: 15 amino acids. The V gene's germline CDR1 is SGHRS and CDR2 YFSETQ. Trimming shortened V by 0 bases and J by 1 base, and 10 bases separated the two germline ends. CDR3 DNA sequence: TGCGCCAGCAGCTTGGCCGGCAGGGAGAACACTGAAGCTTTCTTT. As protein: CASSLAGRENTEAFF.

The chain combines TRBV18 with TRBJ1-4; 9 bases align to TRBD1. The CDR3 contains 15 residues. Per germline, CDR1 KGHSH and CDR2 LQKENI. V shed 5 bases, J shed 8 bases, and the junction held 9 bases outside the gene matches. DNA for the CDR3: TGTGCCAGCTCAAACACACAGGGGGCGAAAGAAAAACTGTTTTTT. This sequence encodes CASSNTQGAKEKLFF.

The chain recombines TRBV6-5 with TRBJ1-5, with no clear D. Germline CDR1 is MNHEY and CDR2 is SVGAGI. The germline V and J ends were trimmed by 0 bases and 9 bases, with 12 bases remaining between them. CDR3 length: 14 residues. The DNA of the CDR3 is TGTGCCAGCAGTTACTCGAATCCCAGGCGGCCCCAGCATTTT. As protein: CASSYSNPRRPQHF.

The CDR3 sequence: CASSLRPRGAGTEAFF. Here the CDR3 DNA reads TGTGCCAGCAGCTTACGACCACGGGGGGCTGGGACTGAAGCTTTCTTT. The rearrangement uses TRBV7-3 and TRBJ1-1; D may be TRBD1 (6 bases). V lost 2 bases and J lost 5, with 18 bases in between. The CDR3 is made up of 16 amino acids. The germline V gene encodes CDR1 SGHTA and CDR2 FQGTGA.

The chain carries TRBV6-1 and TRBJ2-5; 11 bases are shared with TRBD2. The length of the CDR3 is 15 residues. Germline CDR1 is MNHNS and CDR2 is SASEGT. V dropped 6 bases and J dropped 2; count of bases not matched to a gene: 5. The CDR3 region has the DNA TGTGCCAGCAGCACACTAGCGGGGGTACAAGAGACCCAGTACTTC. Amino acid sequence: CASSTLAGVQETQYF.

The gene calls are TRBV19 and TRBJ2-3, with TRBD1 matching over 7 bases. V lost 5 bases to trimming and J lost 14 bases; unmatched junction nucleotides: 7. This CDR3 has 11 amino acids. Germline loops: CDR1 LNHDA, CDR2 SQIVND (reference sequence). The CDR3 DNA follows: TGTGCCAGTAGTGGGGACAGAAGAGGGTATTTT. It codes for CASSGDRRGYF.